Presented here are 10 T cell receptor beta chains from one specimen sequenced in a study of blood T cell repertoires in COVID-19. The repertoire was sequenced with immunoSEQ multiplex PCR; TCRdb's copy has only in-frame clones and lacks some. The sample gives some 140,000 clones, about four fifths of which show up once; roughly 29% is in the top ten. The source material was peripheral blood. Receptors were obtained from a woman in her fifties or sixties with acute or convalescent COVID-19.

This chain links TRBV10-1 with TRBJ1-1; D is ambiguous. This CDR3 has 13 residues. Germline V gene sequence: CDR1 WNHNN, CDR2 SYGVQD (reference sequence). The V end lost 6 bases, the J end lost 1 base, and 9 bases lay between the germline ends. CDR3 loop: CASSLTENTEAFF. DNA of the CDR3: TGCGCCAGCAGCCTTACAGAGAACACTGAAGCTTTCTTT.

The chain has TRBV21-1 and TRBJ2-7; the D call TRBD2 from the table was never checked on the DNA. TRBV21-1 is a listed pseudogene. The length of the CDR3 is 19 residues. Here the CDR3 DNA reads TGTGCCAGCAGCAAATGCCGCCCCGAGGGGGAGGGCTCCTCCTACGAGCAGTACGTC. This encodes CASSKCRPEGEGSSYEQYV.

CDR3 DNA sequence: TGTGCCAGCAGCCAAGATTTCCTTTATGGGGCCAACGTCCTGACTTTC. Its protein product is CASSQDFLYGANVLTF. This chain uses TRBV14 with TRBJ2-6; no firm D call. The CDR3 covers 16 residues. The germline V and J ends were trimmed by 0 bases and 3 bases, with 9 bases remaining between them. Germline V gene sequence: CDR1 SGHDN, CDR2 FVKESK.

The rearrangement uses TRBV7-3 and TRBJ1-6; D is undetermined. The CDR3 contains 13 residues. Germline assignment: CDR1 SGHTA and CDR2 FQGTGA. V was cut by 5 bases and J by 9 bases, with 11 bases left in between. The CDR3 bases are TGTGCCAGCAGCCCCCTTGAGGGTTCACCCCTCCACTTT. The encoded protein is CASSPLEGSPLHF.

J is TRBJ1-2 and V is TRBV7-9; no definite D call. This CDR3 is built from 12 residues. The V and J ends lost 5 bases and 7 bases respectively, with 11 bases between them. Germline assignment: CDR1 SEHNR and CDR2 FQNEAQ (reference sequence). CDR3 bases: TGTGCCAGCAGCGCGAAGAGTGCTGGCTACACCTTC. Its protein is CASSAKSAGYTF.

The chain links TRBV24-1 to TRBJ2-2, with TRBD1 matching over 9 bases. The CDR3 is made up of 15 amino acids. Germline CDR1 KGHDR, CDR2 SFDVKD. V gave up 3 bases and J gave up 7 bases; unmatched junction bases: 5. In DNA form, the CDR3 reads TGTGCCACCAGTGATCCGGGACAGGGTAACGGGGAGCTGTTTTTT. This translates into CATSDPGQGNGELFF.

The V call is TRBV30, the J call TRBJ1-5; perhaps TRBD1 as D (6 bases). CDR3 size: 14 residues. Trimming pared 3 bases from V and 5 bases from J, leaving 14 bases between. CDR1 is GTSNPN and CDR2 is SVGIG in the germline V gene (reference sequence). The CDR3 bases are TGTGCCTGGAGCCCCCGGACAGCCGATCAGCCCCAGCATTTT. Translating gives CAWSPRTADQPQHF.

The chain uses TRBV3-1 (or the pseudogene TRBV3-2) and TRBJ1-1, with a possible D match to TRBD1 (6 bases). CDR3 length equals 13 residues. The germline V gene encodes CDR1 LGHDT and CDR2 YNNKEL (reference sequence). Trimming took 0 bases from V and 9 from J, leaving 11 bases between them. The CDR3 DNA follows: TGTGCCAGCAGCCAAGAAGGACAGAACAAAGCTTTCTTT. It codes for CASSQEGQNKAFF.

The V and J genes are TRBV9 and TRBJ2-2; tentative D call: TRBD2 (5 bases). Germline V gene sequence: CDR1 SGDLS, CDR2 YYNGEE. The germline V and J ends were trimmed by 2 bases and 8 bases, with 19 bases remaining between them. The CDR3 contains 16 residues. CDR3 sequence reads: CASSVPPSGGTGELFF. For the CDR3, the DNA is TGTGCCAGCAGCGTCCCCCCGAGCGGTGGTACGGGGGAGCTGTTTTTT.

The sample holds one count of this clone. The CDR3, as DNA: TGTGCCAGCTCACTATACGACAGGGGAGGCACTGAAGCTTTCTTT. This encodes CASSLYDRGGTEAFF. This chain links TRBV18 with TRBJ1-1; 8 positions match TRBD1. V was clipped by 4 bases and J by 4 bases; unmatched bases: 8. CDR1 is KGHSH, CDR2 LQKENI, per germline. The CDR3 is 15 residues long.